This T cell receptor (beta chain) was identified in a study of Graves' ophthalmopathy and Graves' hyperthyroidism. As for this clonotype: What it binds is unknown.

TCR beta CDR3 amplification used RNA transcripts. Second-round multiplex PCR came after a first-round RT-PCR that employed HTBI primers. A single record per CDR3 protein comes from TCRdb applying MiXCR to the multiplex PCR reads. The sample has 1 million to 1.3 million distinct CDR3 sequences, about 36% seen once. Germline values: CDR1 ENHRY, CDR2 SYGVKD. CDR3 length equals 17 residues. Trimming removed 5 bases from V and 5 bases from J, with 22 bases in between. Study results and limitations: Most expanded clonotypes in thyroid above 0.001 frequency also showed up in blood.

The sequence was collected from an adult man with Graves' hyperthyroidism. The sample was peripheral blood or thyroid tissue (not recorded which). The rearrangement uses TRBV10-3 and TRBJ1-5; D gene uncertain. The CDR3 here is CAISFGDERGAHQPQHF. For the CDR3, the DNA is TGTGCCATCAGTTTCGGCGACGAGCGCGGTGCCCATCAGCCCCAGCATTTT.